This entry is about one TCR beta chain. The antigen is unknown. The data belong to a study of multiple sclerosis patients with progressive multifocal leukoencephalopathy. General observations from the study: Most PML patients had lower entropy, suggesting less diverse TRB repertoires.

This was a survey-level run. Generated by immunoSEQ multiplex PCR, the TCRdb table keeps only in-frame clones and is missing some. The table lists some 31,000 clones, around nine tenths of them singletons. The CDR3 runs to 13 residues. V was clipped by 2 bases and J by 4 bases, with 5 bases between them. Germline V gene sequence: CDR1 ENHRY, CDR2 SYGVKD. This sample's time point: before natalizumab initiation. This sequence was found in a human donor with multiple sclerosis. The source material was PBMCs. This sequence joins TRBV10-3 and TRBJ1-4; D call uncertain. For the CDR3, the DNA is TGTGCCATCAGTGAGCAGAATAATGAAAAACTGTTTTTT. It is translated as CAISEQNNEKLFF.